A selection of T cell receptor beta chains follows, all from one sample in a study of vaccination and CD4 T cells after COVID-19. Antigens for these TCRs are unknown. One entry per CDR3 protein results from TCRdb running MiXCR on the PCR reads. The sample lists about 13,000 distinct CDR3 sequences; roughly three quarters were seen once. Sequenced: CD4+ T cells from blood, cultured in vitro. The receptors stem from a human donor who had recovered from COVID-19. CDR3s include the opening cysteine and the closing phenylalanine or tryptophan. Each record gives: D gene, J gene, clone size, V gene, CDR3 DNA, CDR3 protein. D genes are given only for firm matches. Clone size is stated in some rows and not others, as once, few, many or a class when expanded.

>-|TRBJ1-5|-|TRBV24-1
TGTGCCACCAGTGGTAGTGGTCTTGGCAATCAGCCCCAGCATTTT
CATSGSGLGNQPQHF
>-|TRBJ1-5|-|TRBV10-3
TGTGCCATCAGTGAGGGCTTAGGCAATCAGCCCCAGCATTTT
CAISEGLGNQPQHF
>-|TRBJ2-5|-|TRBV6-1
TGTGCCAGCACCGCGAGCGGCCTGGTTCAAGAGACCCAGTACTTC
CASTASGLVQETQYF
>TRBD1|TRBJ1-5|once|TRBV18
TGTGCCAGCTCACCACCGGGACAGGAGGGCAATCAGCCCCAGCATTTT
CASSPPGQEGNQPQHF
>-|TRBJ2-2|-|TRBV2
TGTGCCAGCCAGTACATCACCGGGGAGCTGTTTTTT
CASQYITGELFF
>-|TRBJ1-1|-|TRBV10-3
TGTGCCATCAGTGACAGGGTAGTTAACACTGAAGCTTTCTTT
CAISDRVVNTEAFF
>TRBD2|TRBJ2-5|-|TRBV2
TGTGCCAGCAGTGAAGGCGGGAGAGGAGTGAAGACCCAGTACTTC
CASSEGGRGVKTQYF
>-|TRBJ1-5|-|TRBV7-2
TGTGCCAGCAGCTTAGCTGGACACTATAGCAATCAGCCCCAGCATTTT
CASSLAGHYSNQPQHF
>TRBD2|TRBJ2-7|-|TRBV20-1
TGCAGTGCTACACTAGCGGCCGCGTTCTACGAGCAGTACTTC
CSATLAAAFYEQYF
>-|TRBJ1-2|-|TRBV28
TGTGCCAGCAGTCCAGGGAAGGTCTATGGCTACACCTTC
CASSPGKVYGYTF